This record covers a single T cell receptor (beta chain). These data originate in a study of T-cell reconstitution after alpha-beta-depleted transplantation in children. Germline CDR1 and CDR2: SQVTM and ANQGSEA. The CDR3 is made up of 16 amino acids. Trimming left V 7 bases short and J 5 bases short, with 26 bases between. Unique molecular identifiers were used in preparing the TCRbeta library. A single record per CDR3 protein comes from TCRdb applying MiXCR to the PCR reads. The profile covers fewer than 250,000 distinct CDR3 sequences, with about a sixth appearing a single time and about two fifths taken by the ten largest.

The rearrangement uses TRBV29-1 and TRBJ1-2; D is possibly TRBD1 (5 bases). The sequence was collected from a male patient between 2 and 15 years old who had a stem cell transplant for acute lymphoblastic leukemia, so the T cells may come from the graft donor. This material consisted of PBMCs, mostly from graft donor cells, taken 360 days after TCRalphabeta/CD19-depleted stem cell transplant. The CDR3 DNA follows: TGCAGCGCCCTAGCCCGGCAGGGAGGAAAGGAGTATGGCTACACCTTC. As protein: CSALARQGGKEYGYTF. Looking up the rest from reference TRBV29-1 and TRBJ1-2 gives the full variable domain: SAVISQKPSRDICQRGTSLTIQCQVDSQVTMMFWYRQQPGQSLTLIATANQGSEATYESGFVIDKFPISRPNLTFSTLTVSNMSPEDSSIYLCSALARQGGKEYGYTFGSGTRLTVV.